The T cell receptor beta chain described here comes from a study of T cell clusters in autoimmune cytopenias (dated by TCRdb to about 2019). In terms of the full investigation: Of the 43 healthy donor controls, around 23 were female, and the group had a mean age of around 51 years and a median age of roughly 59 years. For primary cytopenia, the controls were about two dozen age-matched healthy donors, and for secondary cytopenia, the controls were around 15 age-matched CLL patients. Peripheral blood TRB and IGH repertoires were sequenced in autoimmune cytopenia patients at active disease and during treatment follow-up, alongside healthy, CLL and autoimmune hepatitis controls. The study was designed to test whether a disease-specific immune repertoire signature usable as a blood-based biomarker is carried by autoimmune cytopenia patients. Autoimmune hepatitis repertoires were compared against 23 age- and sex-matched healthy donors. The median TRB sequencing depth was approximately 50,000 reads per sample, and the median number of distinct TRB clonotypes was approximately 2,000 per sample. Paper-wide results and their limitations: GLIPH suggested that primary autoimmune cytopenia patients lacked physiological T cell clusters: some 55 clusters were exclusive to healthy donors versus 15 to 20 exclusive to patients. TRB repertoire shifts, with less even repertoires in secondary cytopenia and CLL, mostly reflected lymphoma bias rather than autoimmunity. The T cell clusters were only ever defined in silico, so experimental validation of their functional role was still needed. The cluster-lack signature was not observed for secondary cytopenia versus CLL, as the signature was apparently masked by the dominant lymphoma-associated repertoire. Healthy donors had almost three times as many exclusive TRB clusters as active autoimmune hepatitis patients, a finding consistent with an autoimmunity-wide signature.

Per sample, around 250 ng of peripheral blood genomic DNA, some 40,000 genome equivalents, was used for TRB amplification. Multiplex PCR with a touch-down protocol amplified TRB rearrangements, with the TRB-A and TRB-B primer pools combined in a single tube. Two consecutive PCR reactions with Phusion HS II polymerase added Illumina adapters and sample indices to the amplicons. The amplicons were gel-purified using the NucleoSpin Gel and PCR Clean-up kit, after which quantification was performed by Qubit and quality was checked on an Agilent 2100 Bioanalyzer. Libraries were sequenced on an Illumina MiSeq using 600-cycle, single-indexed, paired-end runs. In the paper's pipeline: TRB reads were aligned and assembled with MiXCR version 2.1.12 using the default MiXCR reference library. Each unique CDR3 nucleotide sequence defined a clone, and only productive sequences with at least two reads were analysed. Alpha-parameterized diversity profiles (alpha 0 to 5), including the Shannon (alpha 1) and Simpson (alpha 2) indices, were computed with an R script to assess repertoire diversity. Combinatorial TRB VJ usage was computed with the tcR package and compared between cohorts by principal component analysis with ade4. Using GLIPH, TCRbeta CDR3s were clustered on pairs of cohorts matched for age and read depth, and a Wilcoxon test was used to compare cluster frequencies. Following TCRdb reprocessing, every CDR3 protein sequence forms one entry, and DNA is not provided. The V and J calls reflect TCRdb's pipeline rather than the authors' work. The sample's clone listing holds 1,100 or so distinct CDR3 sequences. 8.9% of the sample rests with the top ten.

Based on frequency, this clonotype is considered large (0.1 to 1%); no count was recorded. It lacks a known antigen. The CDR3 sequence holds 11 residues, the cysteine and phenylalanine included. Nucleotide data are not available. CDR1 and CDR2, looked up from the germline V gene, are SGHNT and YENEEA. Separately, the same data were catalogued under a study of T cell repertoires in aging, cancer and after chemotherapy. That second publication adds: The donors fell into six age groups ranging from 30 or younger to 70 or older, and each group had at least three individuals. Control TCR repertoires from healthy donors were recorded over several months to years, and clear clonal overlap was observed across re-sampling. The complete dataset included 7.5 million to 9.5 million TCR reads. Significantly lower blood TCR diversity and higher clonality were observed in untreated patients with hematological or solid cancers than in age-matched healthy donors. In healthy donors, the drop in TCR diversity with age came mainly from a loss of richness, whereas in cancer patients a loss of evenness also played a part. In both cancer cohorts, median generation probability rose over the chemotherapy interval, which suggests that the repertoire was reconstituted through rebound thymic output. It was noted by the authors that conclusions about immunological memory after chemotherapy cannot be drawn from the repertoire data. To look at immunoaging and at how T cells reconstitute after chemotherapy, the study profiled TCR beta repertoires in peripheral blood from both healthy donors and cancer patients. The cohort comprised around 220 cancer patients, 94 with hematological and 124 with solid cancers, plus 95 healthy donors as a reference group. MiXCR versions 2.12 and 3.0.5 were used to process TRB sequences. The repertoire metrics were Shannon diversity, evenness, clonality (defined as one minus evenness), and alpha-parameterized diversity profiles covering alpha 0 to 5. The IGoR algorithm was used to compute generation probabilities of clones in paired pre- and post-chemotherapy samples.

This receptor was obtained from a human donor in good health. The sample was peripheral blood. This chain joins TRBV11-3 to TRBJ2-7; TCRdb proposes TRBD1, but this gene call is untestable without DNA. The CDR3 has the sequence CASSPGYEQYF.